These T cell receptor beta chains were read from a single sample in a study of CXCR3-negative and CXCR3-positive naive CD8 T cells. Using the 5' RACE reads, TCRdb records one entry per CDR3 protein without DNA. The listing records 75,000 to 100,000 distinct CDR3 sequences. The sample comprised naive CXCR3- CD8+ T cells from blood. These receptors were obtained from a human donor in good health. Some clones in this sample may be carry-over from other donors' samples. CDR3s include the opening cysteine and the closing phenylalanine or tryptophan.

CDR3aa: CSVEDRVFEGQYF
j_gene: TRBJ2-7
v_gene: TRBV29-1

CDR3aa: CASRWDTQETQYF
j_gene: TRBJ2-5
v_gene: TRBV12-3/TRBV12-4

CDR3aa: CSVEGTGADTQYF
j_gene: TRBJ2-3
v_gene: TRBV29-1

CDR3aa: CASSLFAPTDTQYF
j_gene: TRBJ2-3
v_gene: TRBV12-3/TRBV12-4

CDR3aa: CASSFGGTNYGYTF
j_gene: TRBJ1-2
v_gene: TRBV12-3/TRBV12-4

CDR3aa: CASSQDLDTQYF
j_gene: TRBJ2-3
v_gene: TRBV3-1

CDR3aa: CSARDSSYEQYF
j_gene: TRBJ2-7
v_gene: TRBV29-1

CDR3aa: CASARENVNTEAFF
j_gene: TRBJ1-1
v_gene: TRBV7-9

CDR3aa: CSVEDSTPRPYGYTF
j_gene: TRBJ1-2
v_gene: TRBV29-1

CDR3aa: CASSSSSGANYEQYF
j_gene: TRBJ2-7
v_gene: TRBV9

CDR3aa: CSVDAGVQETQYF
j_gene: TRBJ2-5
v_gene: TRBV29-1

CDR3aa: CASSVHGTDINEQFF
j_gene: TRBJ2-1
v_gene: TRBV2

CDR3aa: CSVEGHRGDNEQYF
j_gene: TRBJ2-7
v_gene: TRBV29-1

CDR3aa: CASSQLGYTEAFF
j_gene: TRBJ1-1
v_gene: TRBV14

CDR3aa: CASSLEFPYEQYF
j_gene: TRBJ2-7
v_gene: TRBV7-9

CDR3aa: CSVEDPPYGYTF
j_gene: TRBJ1-2
v_gene: TRBV29-1

CDR3aa: CSVQGGHEQYF
j_gene: TRBJ2-7
v_gene: TRBV29-1

CDR3aa: CASRGPGQGHNEQFF
j_gene: TRBJ2-1
v_gene: TRBV19

CDR3aa: CAASRGANEQFF
j_gene: TRBJ2-1
v_gene: TRBV13

CDR3aa: CASSQTTQVNEKLFF
j_gene: TRBJ1-4
v_gene: TRBV14

CDR3aa: CASSFRGWRSYEQYF
j_gene: TRBJ2-7
v_gene: TRBV28

CDR3aa: CASSSPLAGGDTQYF
j_gene: TRBJ2-3
v_gene: TRBV7-2

CDR3aa: CSARPNRGSYEQYF
j_gene: TRBJ2-7
v_gene: TRBV20-1

CDR3aa: CASSLEGQFEKLFF
j_gene: TRBJ1-4
v_gene: TRBV7-9

CDR3aa: CASSSTAAYEQYF
j_gene: TRBJ2-7
v_gene: TRBV5-1